Listed below are T cell receptor beta chains from one sample, sequenced in a study of cytomegalovirus exposure and HLA in healthy donors. Profiling relied on immunoSEQ multiplex PCR, and the TCRdb table lists in-frame clones only, not all of them. The sample holds 150,000 to 200,000 clones, about four fifths seen once. The sequenced sample consisted of PBMCs. The receptor set was obtained from a woman under 30 in good health and CMV-seronegative. The CDR3 runs from the conserved cysteine through the conserved F or W. D genes are given only for firm matches. Expanded clones get a size class; other rows say once, few or many, or leave the size out.

d_call j_call clone_size v_call cdr3_nt cdr3_aa
TRBD2 TRBJ2-7 NA TRBV10-1 TGCGCCAGCAGTGAGGGAAGCGGGAGGAAAGGTATCGAGCAGTACTTC CASSEGSGRKGIEQYF
TRBD1 TRBJ2-3 NA TRBV19 TGTGCCAGTAGCACACGGACAGGGACAGATACGCAGTATTTT CASSTRTGTDTQYF
NA TRBJ2-7 NA TRBV13 TGTGCCAGCAGCCAGGAAGGGGGCGAGCAGTACTTC CASSQEGGEQYF
NA TRBJ2-1 NA TRBV5-1 TGCGCCAGCAGCTTGGCGGGGAATCTGCTGTACAATGAGCAGTTCTTC CASSLAGNLLYNEQFF
TRBD1 TRBJ1-3 NA TRBV18 TGTGCCAGCTCACAAGACAGCTCAGGGGGCGGAAACACCATATATTTT CASSQDSSGGGNTIYF
TRBD2 TRBJ2-5 NA TRBV7-9 TGTGCCAGCAGCTTAGTAATCTGGGTAGCGGGGAAGACGACCCAGTACTTC CASSLVIWVAGKTTQYF
NA TRBJ2-7 NA TRBV7-2 TGTGCCAGCACCCTAGGGGCAGGGATGAACGAGCAGTACTTC CASTLGAGMNEQYF
NA TRBJ1-1 NA TRBV18 TGTGCCAGCTCACCAGGAGCAGGGCCGAACACTGAAGCTTTCTTT CASSPGAGPNTEAFF
NA TRBJ1-2 NA TRBV19 TGTGCCAGTAGTGGTGGAGGGTTGAGTCATGGCTACACCTTC CASSGGGLSHGYTF
TRBD2 TRBJ2-1 NA TRBV9 TGTGCCAGCAGCGCCACGGGAGGACTTAACAATGAGCAGTTCTTC CASSATGGLNNEQFF
NA TRBJ1-1 NA TRBV7-9 TGTTCCAGCAGCTTGAAGACAGGCCTGAACACTGAAGCTTTCTTT CSSSLKTGLNTEAFF
NA TRBJ2-1 few TRBV7-9 TGTGCCAGCAGCCTACCCCGTCGACTAGGCCCTCGGGGTGAGCAGTTCTTC CASSLPRRLGPRGEQFF
NA TRBJ2-1 NA TRBV6-5 TGTGCCAGCAGTTACCCTGGAGGCGGGATGGGGGATGAGCAGTTCTTC CASSYPGGGMGDEQFF
NA TRBJ1-5 few TRBV6-1 TGTGCCAGCTCCGACCCGGGACGGACAGTAGTAACCCAGCATTTT CASSDPGRTVVTQHF
NA TRBJ2-5 NA TRBV15 TGTGCCACCAGCAGAGATCGTAGCCGTCAAGAGACCCAGTACTTC CATSRDRSRQETQYF
NA TRBJ1-1 few TRBV11-3 TGTGCCAGCAGCTTCGCCCAGGGCGAAGAAGCTTTCTTT CASSFAQGEEAFF
NA TRBJ1-1 NA TRBV13 TGTGCCAGCAGCCACGGGAGCCCTGAAGCTTTCTTT CASSHGSPEAFF
NA TRBJ2-1 NA TRBV6-5 TGTGCCACTCTGGTAGAGTCCTACAATGAGCAGTTCTTC CATLVESYNEQFF
NA TRBJ1-2 NA TRBV9 TGTGCCAGCACAGGCGCCAACTATGGCTACACCTTC CASTGANYGYTF
NA TRBJ2-4 NA TRBV18 TGTGCCAGCTCATACCCCGGTAACATTCAGTACTTC CASSYPGNIQYF
TRBD2 TRBJ2-7 NA TRBV5-4 TGTGCCAGCAGCTTGGTTCCTAGCGGGAGGGTTACCTACGAGCAGTACTTC CASSLVPSGRVTYEQYF
TRBD1 TRBJ2-2 NA TRBV9 TGTGCCAGCAGCGTTCTCTCCGACAGGGCCGGGGAGCTGTTTTTT CASSVLSDRAGELFF
TRBD2 TRBJ2-2 NA TRBV5-6 TGTGCCAGCAGCTTGGGTGGACTAGTTTACGGGGAGCTGTTTTTT CASSLGGLVYGELFF
NA TRBJ2-3 NA TRBV7-2 TGTGCCAGCAGCTCCCCTAGCGTCCGCACAGATACGCAGTATTTT CASSSPSVRTDTQYF